The 27 T cell receptor beta chains given below trace back to one sample, sequenced in a study of Graves' ophthalmopathy and Graves' hyperthyroidism. As the template, RNA transcripts were used to amplify TCR beta CDR3 regions. First-round RT-PCR used HTBI primers; second-round multiplex PCR followed. TCRdb independently ran MiXCR on the multiplex PCR reads; one entry per CDR3 protein. The table has roughly 700,000 distinct CDR3 sequences, roughly 40% seen once. The source material was peripheral blood. The receptors derive from an adult man with Graves' ophthalmopathy.

This clonotype has a single count. Possible read error: a much larger clone is one base away. It is likely a read error, because the conserved phenylalanine at the end of the CDR3 is missing. V usage is TRBV2 and J usage is TRBJ1-1; the D is unclear. The CDR3 contains 12 residues. Germline V gene data show CDR1 as SNHLY and CDR2 as FYNNEI. Trimming took off 8 bases at V and 3 bases at J, with 10 bases between the two ends. The CDR3 DNA follows: TGTGCCAGCTGTGCAGAAGACACTGAAGCTTTCATT. Translating gives CASCAEDTEAFI.

Notes on this clonotype: This CDR3 fails to terminate in the conserved phenylalanine or tryptophan, so it likely reflects a read error. The DNA is omitted, as the CDR3 cannot be located on it reliably, and the CDR3 follows TCRdb's listing. The V and J genes are TRBV29-1 and TRBJ2-7; the D call TRBD1 from the table was never checked on the DNA. The CDR3 numbers 9 amino acids, ends counted. Germline-derived CDR1 and CDR2 are SQVTM and ANQGSEA. The CDR3 loop is CSGATGGCL.

The chain has TRBV19 and TRBJ1-2, with a tentative D call TRBD1 (6 bases). The germline V gene encodes CDR1 LNHDA and CDR2 SQIVND (reference sequence). V was cut by 6 bases and J by 5 bases, with 13 bases left in between. There are 13 residues in the CDR3. The CDR3 loop reads CASRPGHKYGYTF. DNA for the CDR3: TGTGCCAGTAGACCGGGACACAAATATGGCTACACCTTC.

The gene calls are TRBV25-1 and TRBJ2-2; D is unresolved. Trimming removed 6 bases at V and 4 bases at J, with 12 bases between. The germline V gene encodes CDR1 MGHDK and CDR2 SYGVNS. The CDR3 contains 14 residues. As DNA, the CDR3 is TGTGCCAGCAGCCAAGTTGGGCCCACCGGGGAGCTGTTTTTT. Translating it yields CASSQVGPTGELFF.

The chain is built from TRBV20-1 and TRBJ2-7, with D possibly matching TRBD1 (5 bases). In germline, CDR1 is DFQATT, CDR2 SNEGSKA (reference sequence). V was shortened by 0 bases and J by 2 bases, with 17 bases between the two germline ends. The CDR3 runs 16 residues. CDR3 in amino acids: CSARDSWGLLPYEQYF. For the CDR3, the DNA is TGCAGTGCTAGAGATTCTTGGGGCTTACTCCCCTACGAGCAGTACTTC.

This chain uses TRBV7-3 with TRBJ1-3, with 10 bases matching TRBD1. J gave up 2 bases and V 7 bases, and 2 bases lay outside the gene matches. The CDR3 runs to 14 residues. From germline, CDR1 is SGHTA and CDR2 FQGTGA. The CDR3 spells CASTDRGAGNTIYF. In nucleotides, the CDR3 is TGTGCCAGCACGGACAGGGGGGCTGGAAACACCATATATTTT.

About this clonotype itself: One end of the junction fails to match germline, which may point to a read error. The CDR3 here is CAGSIPRVRTGNSNQPQHF. CDR3 bases: TGTGCCGGCAGCATTCCCCGGGTCCGGACAGGGAATAGCAATCAGCCCCAGCATTTT. The chain couples TRBV7-9 to TRBJ1-5, with 8 positions matching TRBD1. This CDR3 is built from 19 residues. Germline CDR1 reads SEHNR; CDR2 reads FQNEAQ (reference sequence). The full variable domain, with the rest looked up from reference TRBV7-9 and TRBJ1-5, is DTGVSQNPRHKITKRGQNVTFRCDPISEHNRLYWYRQTLGQGPEFLTYFQNEAQLEKSRLLSDRFSAERPKGSFSTLEIQRTEQGDSAMYLCAGSIPRVRTGNSNQPQHFGDGTRLSIL.

In this sample, this clonotype turned up a few times. The chain couples TRBV5-8 to TRBJ2-5; D is perhaps TRBD1 or TRBD2 (5 bases each). The germline V gene has CDR1 SGHTS and CDR2 YDEGEE. The V end lost 0 bases, the J end lost 1 base, and 13 bases lay between the germline ends. CDR3 length equals 16 residues. The CDR3 reads CASSLDRGVFQETQYF. The CDR3 DNA is TGTGCCAGCAGCTTGGACCGAGGGGTCTTCCAAGAGACCCAGTACTTC.

This clonotype was detected once. Germline and junction disagree at one end, which may indicate a read error. The chain recombines TRBV10-3 with TRBJ2-7; 11 bases map to TRBD2. This CDR3 region has 14 residues. Germline V gene data show CDR1 as ENHRY and CDR2 as SYGVKD. The CDR3 DNA sequence: TGTGCCATCAGTGAAACTAGCGGGGGATACGGGCAGTACTTC. Amino acid sequence: CAISETSGGYGQYF.

The chain's CDR3 is CATSDPGTSGTPRGANVLTF. The CDR3 nucleotides read TGTGCCACCAGTGACCCCGGGACTAGCGGGACCCCCCGCGGGGCCAACGTCCTGACTTTC. The V call is TRBV24-1, the J call TRBJ2-6; 13 bases match TRBD2. The J segment lost 4 bases and the V segment lost 4 bases, leaving 12 bases of the junction unmatched. Germline CDR1 is KGHDR and CDR2 is SFDVKD. This CDR3 region has 20 residues.

DNA for the CDR3: TGTGCCAGCAGTTCCCTTTCCCCATATGAGGCTGGAAACACCATATATTTT. Protein: CASSSLSPYEAGNTIYF. This chain links TRBV2 with TRBJ1-3; D not certain. Per the germline V gene, CDR1 is SNHLY and CDR2 is FYNNEI. V shed 5 bases and J shed 2 bases, with 19 bases lying between them. This CDR3 is built from 17 residues.

This clonotype was counted between two and nine times. The chain joins TRBV14 to TRBJ2-7; 9 bases align to TRBD1. The CDR3 consists of 13 residues. CDR1 SGHDN and CDR2 FVKESK come from the germline V gene. V trimming: 11 bases; J trimming: 0 bases; junction bases outside the gene matches: 5. CDR3 DNA sequence: TGTGCCCTTAGACAGGGGGGCTCCTACGAGCAGTACTTC. Translated: CALRQGGSYEQYF.

This chain joins TRBV7-2 and TRBJ1-1; 7 bases fit TRBD1. Losses at the gene ends were 6 bases for V and 11 bases for J; bases not matched to a gene: 24. Germline lookup yields CDR1 SGHTA and CDR2 FQGNSA. The CDR3 extends over 17 amino acids. CDR3 residues: CASSDSTAQGDSGGAFF. CDR3 DNA: TGTGCCAGCAGTGATTCGACGGCTCAGGGGGACTCCGGTGGGGCTTTCTTT. Full variable domain (outside the CDR3, taken from reference TRBV7-2 and TRBJ1-1): GAGVSQSPSNKVTEKGKDVELRCDPISGHTALYWYRQSLGQGLEFLIYFQGNSAPDKSGLPSDRFSAERTGGSVSTLTIQRTQQEDSAVYLCASSDSTAQGDSGGAFFGQGTRLTVV.

V gene TRBV25-1 combines with J gene TRBJ2-2; a weak D match, TRBD2 (5 bases). CDR1 is MGHDK, CDR2 SYGVNS, per germline. CDR3 length equals 15 residues. Trimming left V 6 bases short and J 5 bases short, with 16 bases between. CDR3 nucleotide sequence: TGTGCCAGCAGCTTAGTTAGCGTGGGGACCGGGGAGCTGTTTTTT. As protein: CASSLVSVGTGELFF.

This clonotype was found a few times. The chain is built from TRBV2 and TRBJ1-1, with TRBD1 matching over 9 bases. This CDR3 comprises 15 residues. Germline V gene lookup returns CDR1 SNHLY and CDR2 FYNNEI. V lost 5 bases, J lost 3 bases, and 7 bases stayed unmatched. CDR3 in DNA: TGTGCCAGCAGTTACGACAGGGGGAGGTACACTGAAGCTTTCTTT. Encoded protein: CASSYDRGRYTEAFF. The full variable domain, with the rest looked up from reference TRBV2 and TRBJ1-1, is EPEVTQTPSHQVTQMGQEVILRCVPISNHLYFYWYRQILGQKVEFLVSFYNNEISEKSEIFDDQFSVERPDGSNFTLKIRSTKLEDSAMYFCASSYDRGRYTEAFFGQGTRLTVV.

This clonotype has a handful of counts. This chain joins TRBV11-1 and TRBJ2-7; D uncertain. Germline V CDR1 and CDR2: SGHAT, FQDESV (reference sequence). CDR3 length: 13 residues. Deletions cut 0 bases from V and 4 bases from J, with 7 bases between. CDR3 region: CASSLAWEYEQYF. The DNA of the CDR3 is TGTGCCAGCAGCTTAGCGTGGGAATACGAGCAGTACTTC.

The CDR3 is CATSRDTAGSLEKLFF. CDR3 sequence (DNA): TGTGCCACCAGCAGAGATACGGCGGGGTCTTTGGAAAAACTGTTTTTT. The chain employs TRBV15 and TRBJ1-4; D is unclear. This CDR3 contains 16 residues. Germline lookup yields CDR1 LNHNV and CDR2 YYDKDF (reference sequence). The V end was cut by 0 bases, the J end by 8 bases, with 16 bases between.

This chain links TRBV5-4 with TRBJ1-2, with 8 bases that match TRBD1. J was trimmed by 8 bases and V by 0 bases; bases with no gene match: 3. CDR3 length: 13 amino acids. Germline V gives CDR1 SGHNT, CDR2 YYREEE (reference sequence). The DNA of the CDR3 is TGTGCCAGCAGCTTGGTGGCAGGGGGCGGCTACACCTTC. Its translation is CASSLVAGGGYTF.

This chain uses TRBV15 with TRBJ1-2; possibly TRBD1 for D (5 bases). The V gene's germline CDR1 is LNHNV and CDR2 YYDKDF (reference sequence). The CDR3 is 14 residues long. V was pared by 3 bases and J by 7 bases, with 15 bases between. The CDR3 region has the DNA TGTGCCACCAGCAGCGCAGGGTCCAACCGTGGCTACACCTTC. This translates into CATSSAGSNRGYTF.

At least ten counts were recorded for this clonotype. The chain combines TRBV24-1 with TRBJ2-7; 9 bases match TRBD1. The CDR3 has 15 residues. V lost 2 bases and J lost 3; bases outside the gene matches: 4. In germline, CDR1 is KGHDR, CDR2 SFDVKD. The CDR3 sequence is CATSDSGQGNYEQYF. The CDR3 coding sequence is TGTGCCACCAGTGATTCTGGACAGGGGAACTACGAGCAGTACTTC.

Many counts were recorded for this clonotype. The chain links TRBV10-3 to TRBJ2-7; tentative D call: TRBD1 (5 bases). Germline V gene data show CDR1 as ENHRY and CDR2 as SYGVKD. The CDR3 contains 14 residues. V lost 6 bases and J 1 base, leaving 13 bases between the germline ends. This chain's CDR3 is CAISPVAGSYEQYF. The CDR3 DNA follows: TGTGCCATCAGCCCCGTGGCAGGGTCCTACGAGCAGTACTTC.

The genes are TRBV6-6 and TRBJ1-1; D remains unclear. Trimming pared 5 bases from V and 0 bases from J, leaving 13 bases between. This CDR3 is built from 15 residues. Looked up from germline, CDR1 is MNHNY and CDR2 is SVGAGI (reference sequence). The CDR3 DNA reads as TGTGCCAGCAGTGCATTCATCGGGATGAACACTGAAGCTTTCTTT. It encodes CASSAFIGMNTEAFF.

The rearrangement links TRBV7-9 to TRBJ1-4; D is unclear. CDR1 is SEHNR, CDR2 FQNEAQ, per germline (reference sequence). The CDR3 sequence is 17 residues long. V lost 2 bases to trimming and J lost 5 bases, with 18 bases between them. The CDR3 region is CASSLYRTRSPNEKLFF. CDR3 bases: TGTGCCAGCAGCTTATACCGGACTCGAAGCCCGAATGAAAAACTGTTTTTT.

This clonotype was counted at least ten times. The junction differs from germline at one of its ends, possibly a read error. This chain links TRBV10-3 with TRBJ2-5, with TRBD1 matching 8 bases. This CDR3 spans 15 amino acids. Germline V gene sequence: CDR1 ENHRY, CDR2 SYGVKD. CDR3 region: CASSDSGGAPETQYF. The CDR3 region has the DNA TGTGCCAGCAGTGACTCAGGGGGCGCCCCGGAGACCCAGTACTTC.

In its sample, this clonotype was seen many times. The chain recombines TRBV7-3 with TRBJ2-6; D ambiguous. Between the trimmed V and J ends, which lost 0 bases and 0 bases, there was a span of 3 bases. The germline gives CDR1 SGHTA, CDR2 FQGTGA. This CDR3 is 15 amino acids long. CDR3 DNA sequence: TGTGCCAGCAGCTTAACGACCTCTGGGGCCAACGTCCTGACTTTC. Residues: CASSLTTSGANVLTF.

The rearrangement joins TRBV2 to TRBJ1-5, with 10 bases aligning to TRBD1. Unmatched junction bases numbered 18, after V lost 5 bases and J lost 2 bases. Germline V gene sequence: CDR1 SNHLY, CDR2 FYNNEI. The CDR3 has 20 residues. The CDR3 DNA is TGTGCCAGCAGTTCCCCGACAGGGGGCGTTCAGTACAAGGGCAATCAGCCCCAGCATTTT. Its translation is CASSSPTGGVQYKGNQPQHF.

The chain recombines TRBV5-1 with TRBJ2-7; 7 positions agree with TRBD1. With V trimmed by 1 base and J by 2 bases, 9 bases remained unmatched. This CDR3 is 16 amino acids long. In germline, CDR1 is SGHRS, CDR2 YFSETQ. In DNA form, the CDR3 reads TGCGCCAGCAGCTTGTCAAAACAGGGGTTTACCTACGAGCAGTACTTC. As protein: CASSLSKQGFTYEQYF. Together with reference TRBV5-1 and TRBJ2-7, the CDR3 gives the full variable domain: KAGVTQTPRYLIKTRGQQVTLSCSPISGHRSVSWYQQTPGQGLQFLFEYFSETQRNKGNFPGRFSGRQFSNSRSEMNVSTLELGDSALYLCASSLSKQGFTYEQYFGPGTRLTVT.